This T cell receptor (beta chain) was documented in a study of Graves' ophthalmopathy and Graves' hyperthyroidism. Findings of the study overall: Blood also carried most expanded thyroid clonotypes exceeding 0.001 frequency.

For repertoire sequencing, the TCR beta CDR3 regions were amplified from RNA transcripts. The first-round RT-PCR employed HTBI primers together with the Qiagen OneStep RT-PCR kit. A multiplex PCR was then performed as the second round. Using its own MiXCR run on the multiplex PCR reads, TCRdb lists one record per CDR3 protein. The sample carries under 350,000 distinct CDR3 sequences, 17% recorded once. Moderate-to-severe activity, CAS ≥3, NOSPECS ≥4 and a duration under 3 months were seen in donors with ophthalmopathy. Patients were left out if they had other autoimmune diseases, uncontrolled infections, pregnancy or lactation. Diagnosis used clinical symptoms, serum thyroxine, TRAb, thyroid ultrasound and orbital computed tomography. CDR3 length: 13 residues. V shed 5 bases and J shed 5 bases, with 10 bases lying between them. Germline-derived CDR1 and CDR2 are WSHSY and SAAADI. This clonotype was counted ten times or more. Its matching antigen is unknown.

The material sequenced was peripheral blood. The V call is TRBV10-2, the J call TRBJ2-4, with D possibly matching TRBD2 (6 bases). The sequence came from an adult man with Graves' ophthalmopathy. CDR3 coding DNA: TGCGCCAGCAGTAGACCGGGGGAAAACATTCAGTACTTC. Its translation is CASSRPGENIQYF.